This TCR beta chain stems from a study of neurological immune-mediated disorders. Study conclusions and caveats: Phylogenetic grouping assigned the repertoires of 18 of 34 multiple sclerosis patients to a single cluster of related CDR3 sequences. This cluster may be a repertoire-level signature.

Each CDR3 protein gets one entry after TCRdb re-called the 5' RACE reads with MiXCR. The table records 55,000 to 75,000 distinct CDR3 sequences, over 5% of them present only once. Remarks on this clonotype: Its antigen is not identified.

The TCR sequence derives from a human donor with multiple sclerosis. The donor label of this sample is uncertain. Material: PBMCs.

CDR3 nucleotides: TGCAGTGCTAGAGATCAAACCTCCTATTCGGCTTTCTTT. Translated, it gives CSARDQTSYSAFF. V usage is TRBV20-1 and J usage is TRBJ1-1; no clear D. The CDR3 sequence is 13 residues long. Germline V lookup: CDR1 DFQATT, CDR2 SNEGSKA (reference sequence). The V gene lost 0 bases and the J gene lost 11 bases, with 16 bases spanning the gap.